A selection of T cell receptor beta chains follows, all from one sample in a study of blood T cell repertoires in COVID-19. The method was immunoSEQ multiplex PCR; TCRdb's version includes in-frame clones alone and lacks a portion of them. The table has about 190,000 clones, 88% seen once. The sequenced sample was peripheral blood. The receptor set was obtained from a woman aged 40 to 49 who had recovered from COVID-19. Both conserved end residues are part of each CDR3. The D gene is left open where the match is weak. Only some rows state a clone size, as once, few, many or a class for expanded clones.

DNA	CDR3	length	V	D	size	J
TGTGCCAGCAGCGTCGATAAATTGGAGGCAGGAGCTTTCTTT	CASSVDKLEAGAFF	14	TRBV9	-	-	TRBJ1-1
TGTGCCAGCAGCCCTTTCGAGGAAATCTCTGGAAACACCATATATTTT	CASSPFEEISGNTIYF	16	TRBV2	-	once	TRBJ1-3
TGTGCCTGGAACGTCCAGGCGGGGTCCGGAAACACCATATATTTT	CAWNVQAGSGNTIYF	15	TRBV30	-	-	TRBJ1-3
TGCGCCAGCAGCCAAGGGTTTGGGGGCTTGTACGAGCAGTACTTC	CASSQGFGGLYEQYF	15	TRBV4-3	-	-	TRBJ2-7
TGTGCCTGGAGTAGACAGGGGGAGACCCAGTACTTC	CAWSRQGETQYF	12	TRBV30	TRBD1	-	TRBJ2-5
TGTGCCAGCAGCCCACAGGGGGGTACGGATACGCAGTATTTT	CASSPQGGTDTQYF	14	TRBV7-7	TRBD1	-	TRBJ2-3
TGCGCCAGCAGCTTGGATGGGACTAGCGTAGACATTCAGTACTTC	CASSLDGTSVDIQYF	15	TRBV5-1	TRBD2	-	TRBJ2-4
TGTGCCAGCAGCTTAAACGTTGGGCTCTATAGCAATCAGCCCCAGCATTTT	CASSLNVGLYSNQPQHF	17	TRBV7-2	-	-	TRBJ1-5
TGCAGCGTCACGGACAGTACGGTGCATGGCTACACCTTC	CSVTDSTVHGYTF	13	TRBV29-1	-	-	TRBJ1-2
TGTGCCAGCACAAAGACAGGGAGGTGGACTGAAGCTTTCTTT	CASTKTGRWTEAFF	14	TRBV27	TRBD1	-	TRBJ1-1
TGTGCCAGCAGTCCCGGGACAGGGTGGCACGAGCAGTACTTC	CASSPGTGWHEQYF	14	TRBV14	TRBD1	-	TRBJ2-7
TGTGCCATCAGTCCCTGGGCAGGCAGCTCCTACGAGCAGTACTTC	CAISPWAGSSYEQYF	15	TRBV10-3	-	-	TRBJ2-7
TGTGCCAGCAGCCAAGGCGTCCTAAGAAACACCGGGGAGCTGTTTTTT	CASSQGVLRNTGELFF	16	TRBV4-2	-	-	TRBJ2-2
TGTGCCAGCAGCGTAGGAGAGCTAGCGGGAGTCTACGAGCAGTACTTC	CASSVGELAGVYEQYF	16	TRBV9	TRBD2	-	TRBJ2-7
TGTGCCAGCAGCTTAGTGGGACAGGGGAACTACAATGAGCAGTTCTTC	CASSLVGQGNYNEQFF	16	TRBV11-2	TRBD1	-	TRBJ2-1
TGTGCCAGCAGCCCGCTGAGGAGCGGGTATGGTACCTACAATGAGCAGTTCTTC	CASSPLRSGYGTYNEQFF	18	TRBV7-9	-	-	TRBJ2-1
TGCGCCAGCAGCCAAGAAGAGGGGGCCAACGTCCTGACTTTC	CASSQEEGANVLTF	14	TRBV4-3	-	-	TRBJ2-6
TGTGCCAGCAAAAAAAGCGGGGTCTCCTACGAGCAGTACTTC	CASKKSGVSYEQYF	14	TRBV6-5	TRBD2	-	TRBJ2-7
TGTGCCAGCAGCCCCACGGTCCAAGAGACCCAGTACTTC	CASSPTVQETQYF	13	TRBV11-2	-	-	TRBJ2-5
TGTGCCAGCAGCCAGAGGGCCTATGGCTACACCTTC	CASSQRAYGYTF	12	TRBV13	-	-	TRBJ1-2
TGTGCCAGCAGTTACCTGACAGGGGACCTGAACACTGAAGCTTTCTTT	CASSYLTGDLNTEAFF	16	TRBV6-2/TRBV6-3	TRBD1	-	TRBJ1-1
TGTGCCAGCACCCCCAGCGCGAACCCCTACAATGAGCAGTTCTTC	CASTPSANPYNEQFF	15	TRBV27	-	-	TRBJ2-1
TGTGCCAGCAGCCAACCCTCCGCCGACAGGGGGTACGAGCAGTACTTC	CASSQPSADRGYEQYF	16	TRBV3-1/TRBV3-2	TRBD1	-	TRBJ2-7
TGTGCCAGCAGTTCTCGGGCAGGACTAGCGGGAGATCGCTGGTACGAGCAGTACTTC	CASSSRAGLAGDRWYEQYF	19	TRBV27	TRBD2	-	TRBJ2-7
TGTGCCAGCAGGGACCCGGGACTAGCTTCCGAGCAGTACTTC	CASRDPGLASEQYF	14	TRBV27	TRBD2	-	TRBJ2-7
TGTGCCAGCAGCGCGACAGGGTCCACTGAAGCTTTCTTT	CASSATGSTEAFF	13	TRBV9	TRBD1	-	TRBJ1-1
TGTGCCAGCAGCTTAAAGAGGGTACAGCAGTACTTC	CASSLKRVQQYF	12	TRBV3-1/TRBV3-2	-	once	TRBJ2-7
TGTGCCAGCAGTCCCTGGGACAGGGTGCAAGAGACCCAGTACTTC	CASSPWDRVQETQYF	15	TRBV27	TRBD1	-	TRBJ2-5
TGTGCCAGCAGCCTGACAGGGGACGTCACTGAAGCTTTCTTT	CASSLTGDVTEAFF	14	TRBV14	TRBD1	-	TRBJ1-1
TGTGCCAGCAGCTTATCTCCGGGACTAGCGGGAGAGGGCCCCTTCTTC	CASSLSPGLAGEGPFF	16	TRBV7-9	TRBD2	-	TRBJ2-1
TGTGCCAGCAGTTTTCCGGGGATGGGAGGCTACACCTTC	CASSFPGMGGYTF	13	TRBV28	-	-	TRBJ1-2
TGTGCCAGCAGTCCCACTTCAACTAATGAAAAACTGTTTTTT	CASSPTSTNEKLFF	14	TRBV6-5	-	-	TRBJ1-4
TGCGCCAGCAGCCAAGATCCAGGCGAGCAGTACTTC	CASSQDPGEQYF	12	TRBV4-1	-	once	TRBJ2-7
TGTGCCAGCTCACCACTAATAGAGGGACAGGGGGCCGCGGGGGGACCGAACACCGGGGAGCTGTTTTTT	CASSPLIEGQGAAGGPNTGELFF	23	TRBV18	TRBD1	-	TRBJ2-2
TGTGCCAGCAGTTACTCGTCTACTAACACAGATACGCAGTATTTT	CASSYSSTNTDTQYF	15	TRBV6-5	-	-	TRBJ2-3
TGCAGTGCTAGTTTGCTAGCGGGAGCCTCCTACAATGAGCAGTTCTTC	CSASLLAGASYNEQFF	16	TRBV20-1	TRBD2	once	TRBJ2-1
TGTGCCAGCAGCCAAGACAGTCACAATGAGCAGTTCTTC	CASSQDSHNEQFF	13	TRBV11-3	-	-	TRBJ2-1
TGTGCCAGCAGCGCTCCCACAGGGAGAGAAAAACTGTTTTTT	CASSAPTGREKLFF	14	TRBV9	-	-	TRBJ1-4
TGTGCCAGCAGTCCACCGGGACAGCTCTACGAGCAGTACTTC	CASSPPGQLYEQYF	14	TRBV28	TRBD1	-	TRBJ2-7
TGTGCCAGCAGCTTAACTTCTGCCTACAATGAGCAGTTCTTC	CASSLTSAYNEQFF	14	TRBV7-3	-	-	TRBJ2-1
TGTGCCAGCAATAGTGCCATCGGGGGTTTTGTATCGGGTCGAGAGACCCAGTACTTC	CASNSAIGGFVSGRETQYF	19	TRBV7-9	-	-	TRBJ2-5
TGCAGTGCTAGTGCCGGGACTAGCTTCTCCTACAATGAGCAGTTCTTC	CSASAGTSFSYNEQFF	16	TRBV20-1	TRBD2	-	TRBJ2-1
TGTGCCTGGAGTGTACACCTAACGGGACAGGGGGCTGAAGCTTTCTTT	CAWSVHLTGQGAEAFF	16	TRBV30	TRBD1	-	TRBJ1-1
TGTGCCAGCAGCTTAGACAGTGCCCTACGCTATGGCTACACCTTC	CASSLDSALRYGYTF	15	TRBV7-9	-	-	TRBJ1-2
TGTGCCACCAGTGAAGAGGGGAGGGCCCAGCATTTT	CATSEEGRAQHF	12	TRBV24-1	-	few	TRBJ1-5
TGTGCCAGCAGCCCCTTGAAGGGGCGGAATGGCTACACCTTC	CASSPLKGRNGYTF	14	TRBV7-2	-	-	TRBJ1-2
TGTGCCAGCAGTTGGGGACTAGCGGGAGTGGGGTACGAGCAGTACTTC	CASSWGLAGVGYEQYF	16	TRBV28	TRBD2	-	TRBJ2-7
TGTGCCAGCAGTACCCGCCCGAATAGCGGGAGCAGGTCAGATACGCAGTATTTT	CASSTRPNSGSRSDTQYF	18	TRBV28	TRBD2	-	TRBJ2-3
TGTGCCAGCAGCCACGACTTCTCCTACGAGCAGTACTTC	CASSHDFSYEQYF	13	TRBV28	-	-	TRBJ2-7
TGTGCCAGCACCATGGACAGGGGAGGAGACAATGAGCAGTTCTTC	CASTMDRGGDNEQFF	15	TRBV6-5	TRBD1	-	TRBJ2-1
TGCGCCAGCAGCTTGGAAGGGGTCCAAGAGACCCAGTACTTC	CASSLEGVQETQYF	14	TRBV5-1	-	-	TRBJ2-5
TGTGCCAGCAGTTACTTACCGGGTAGCAATCAGCCCCAGCATTTT	CASSYLPGSNQPQHF	15	TRBV6-2/TRBV6-3	-	-	TRBJ1-5
TGTGCCAGCAGTCCCGCGGGGAGCGCAGATACGCAGTATTTT	CASSPAGSADTQYF	14	TRBV7-3	-	-	TRBJ2-3
TGTGCCAGCAGGAACCCCGGGACAGGCTACGAGCAGTACTTC	CASRNPGTGYEQYF	14	TRBV28	TRBD1	-	TRBJ2-7